The T cell receptor beta chain under discussion was sequenced for a study of T cell responses to AZD1222 COVID-19 vaccine. Study results and limitations: Females made up more of the donors, who were largely white British, and clonal diversity may have come out too low. Baseline seropositivity characterized only a handful of AZD1222 recipients. Across the whole spike, CD4 TCRs peaked at regions 160-218 and 743-854.

CDR3 length: 15 amino acids. CDR1 and CDR2 from the germline V gene are SGHNT and YYREEE (reference sequence). Trimming cost V 3 bases and J 0 bases; bases outside gene matches: 1. Only in-frame clones appear in the TCRdb table, and some are missing; sequencing was by immunoSEQ multiplex PCR. Of 25,000 to 35,000 clones in the sample, over 75% were seen once. A remark on this clone: The target antigen is unknown.

The sequencing used peripheral blood, collected on day 0 of AZD1222 vaccination. The clonotype originates from an adult in good health. V is TRBV5-4 and J is TRBJ2-2; 8 positions agree with TRBD1. CDR3 DNA sequence: TGTGCCAGCAGCTCGGACAGGGCGAACACCGGGGAGCTGTTTTTT. Its translation: CASSSDRANTGELFF.